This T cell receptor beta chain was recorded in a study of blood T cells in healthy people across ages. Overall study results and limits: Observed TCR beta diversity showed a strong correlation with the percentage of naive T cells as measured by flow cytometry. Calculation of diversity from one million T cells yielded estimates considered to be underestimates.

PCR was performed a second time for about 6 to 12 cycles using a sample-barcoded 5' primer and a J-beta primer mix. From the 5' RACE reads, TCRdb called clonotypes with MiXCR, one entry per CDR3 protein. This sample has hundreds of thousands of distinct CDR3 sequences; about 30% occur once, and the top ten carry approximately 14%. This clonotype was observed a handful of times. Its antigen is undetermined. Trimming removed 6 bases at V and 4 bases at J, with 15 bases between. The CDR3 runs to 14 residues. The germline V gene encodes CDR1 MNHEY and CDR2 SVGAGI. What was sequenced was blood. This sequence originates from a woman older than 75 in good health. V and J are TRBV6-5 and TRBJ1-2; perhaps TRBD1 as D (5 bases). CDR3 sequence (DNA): TGTGCCAGCAGACCCCAGGGCAACATCTATGGCTACACCTTC. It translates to CASRPQGNIYGYTF.